Listed below are T cell receptor beta chains from one sample, sequenced in a study of long-term antiretroviral therapy in people with HIV. Data came from immunoSEQ multiplex PCR; TCRdb stores just in-frame clones and leaves some out. The sample shows more than 35,000 clones, 86% of them seen only once. The material sequenced was unsorted PBMCs, taken just before starting antiretroviral therapy. The receptors were gathered from a woman aged 18-29 years with HIV. CDR3s include the opening cysteine and the closing phenylalanine or tryptophan. The D gene is left open where the match is weak. The size field is filled for only some rows; it gives once, few, many or a size class.

J: TRBJ2-1; D: .; V: TRBV7-3; size: .; CDR3: CASSLTPSYGQFF; DNA: TGTGCCAGCAGCTTAACCCCCTCCTATGGGCAGTTCTTC
J: TRBJ2-1; D: TRBD2; V: TRBV6-1; size: .; CDR3: CASSANPGTSGSNEQFF; DNA: TGTGCCAGCAGTGCTAACCCCGGGACTAGCGGCTCCAATGAGCAGTTCTTC
J: TRBJ2-5; D: TRBD2; V: TRBV4-3; size: .; CDR3: CASSQRTLAGGLGGSQETQYF; DNA: TGCGCCAGCAGCCAAAGGACCCTAGCGGGAGGGCTGGGTGGGTCCCAAGAGACCCAGTACTTC
J: TRBJ2-7; D: TRBD1; V: TRBV5-8; size: .; CDR3: CASSASPGQGYEQYF; DNA: TGTGCCAGCAGCGCCTCTCCGGGACAGGGCTACGAGCAGTACTTC
J: TRBJ1-1; D: .; V: TRBV11-3; size: .; CDR3: CASSVGRSTEAFF; DNA: TGTGCCAGCAGCGTGGGTCGGAGCACTGAAGCTTTCTTT
J: TRBJ2-1; D: TRBD2; V: TRBV19; size: .; CDR3: CASKTSGRVDNEQFF; DNA: TGTGCCAGTAAAACTAGCGGGAGAGTAGACAATGAGCAGTTCTTC
J: TRBJ2-7; D: .; V: TRBV19; size: .; CDR3: CASSISLGLAYYEQYF; DNA: TGTGCCAGTAGTATAAGTCTAGGGCTAGCGTATTACGAGCAGTACTTC
J: TRBJ2-5; D: .; V: TRBV18; size: .; CDR3: CASSPPGGPQYF; DNA: TGTGCCAGCTCACCACCAGGGGGGCCCCAGTACTTC
J: TRBJ2-7; D: TRBD1; V: TRBV10-1; size: .; CDR3: CASTLWDRITYEQYF; DNA: TGCGCCAGCACCCTCTGGGACAGGATAACCTACGAGCAGTACTTC
J: TRBJ2-1; D: TRBD1; V: TRBV5-6; size: .; CDR3: CASSSRDSPYNEQFF; DNA: TGTGCCAGCAGCTCCCGGGACAGCCCCTACAATGAGCAGTTCTTC
J: TRBJ1-1; D: .; V: TRBV27; size: .; CDR3: CASSSQGGYAEAFF; DNA: TGTGCCAGCAGCTCACAGGGCGGGTACGCTGAAGCTTTCTTT
J: TRBJ2-7; D: TRBD2; V: TRBV4-1; size: .; CDR3: CASSSGGGTEQYF; DNA: TGCGCCAGCAGCTCCGGGGGGGGGACCGAGCAGTACTTC
J: TRBJ2-3; D: TRBD1; V: TRBV4-3; size: .; CDR3: CASSHGQGWGADTQYF; DNA: TGCGCCAGCAGCCACGGACAGGGGTGGGGGGCAGATACGCAGTATTTT
J: TRBJ2-1; D: TRBD1; V: TRBV27; size: once; CDR3: CASYTVQGARNEQFF; DNA: TGTGCCAGCTATACCGTACAGGGGGCGCGTAATGAGCAGTTCTTC
J: TRBJ2-2; D: .; V: TRBV11-2; size: .; CDR3: CASSSRDNTGELFF; DNA: TGTGCCAGCAGCTCGAGGGATAACACCGGGGAGCTGTTTTTT
J: TRBJ2-5; D: TRBD2; V: TRBV25-1; size: once; CDR3: CASSDQGLAGGETQYF; DNA: TGTGCCAGCAGTGACCAGGGACTAGCGGGAGGAGAGACCCAGTACTTC
J: TRBJ2-7; D: .; V: TRBV4-1; size: .; CDR3: CASSQDGSTYEQYF; DNA: TGCGCCAGCAGCCAAGATGGCAGCACCTACGAGCAGTACTTC
J: TRBJ1-2; D: .; V: TRBV7-9; size: .; CDR3: CASESAENYGYTF; DNA: TGTGCCAGCGAAAGCGCAGAGAACTATGGCTACACCTTC
J: TRBJ2-7; D: .; V: TRBV27; size: .; CDR3: CASSFYRQAGVYEQYF; DNA: TGTGCCAGCAGTTTCTACAGACAGGCGGGAGTTTACGAGCAGTACTTC
J: TRBJ2-1; D: .; V: TRBV7-9; size: .; CDR3: CASSLEPGLQEQFF; DNA: TGTGCCAGCAGCTTAGAACCGGGACTTCAGGAGCAGTTCTTC
J: TRBJ2-3; D: .; V: TRBV9; size: .; CDR3: CASSVDPTDTQYF; DNA: TGTGCCAGCAGCGTAGACCCCACAGATACGCAGTATTTT
J: TRBJ1-5; D: .; V: TRBV11-2; size: .; CDR3: CASSSGQLSNQPQHF; DNA: TGTGCCAGCAGCTCAGGACAGCTTAGCAATCAGCCCCAGCATTTT
J: TRBJ1-2; D: TRBD1; V: TRBV6-5; size: .; CDR3: CASSYLGTGISGYTF; DNA: TGTGCCAGCAGTTACCTTGGGACAGGGATAAGCGGCTACACCTTC
J: TRBJ1-5; D: .; V: TRBV2; size: .; CDR3: CASSEALLDSYSNQPQHF; DNA: TGTGCCAGCAGTGAAGCGCTTCTGGACAGCTATAGCAATCAGCCCCAGCATTTT